The following is a TCR beta chain sequence with its context. The sample originates from a study of blood T cell repertoires in COVID-19. Study at large: Samples representing acute and convalescent COVID-19 were sourced from the United States, Italy and Spain. PBMCs, B-cell-depleted T cells, or T cells provided the cDNA or gDNA that made up the material.

Trimming cost V 3 bases and J 10 bases; bases outside gene matches: 12. CDR3 size: 14 residues. The germline CDR1 and CDR2 sequences are DFQATT and SNEGSKA (reference sequence). As processed by the authors: Amplification of reference gene primers was used by the study to estimate nucleated cell counts. Assay: immunoSEQ multiplex PCR; the TCRdb copy retains only in-frame clones and omits some. V and J calls and clone size follow that table, whereas D and trimming were derived from the DNA. The sample gives approximately 100,000 clones, roughly 82% of which show up once; around 12% is in the top ten. The clonotype was recovered from a human donor in a cohort sampled during active COVID-19. This chain links TRBV20-1 with TRBJ2-1; TRBD1 aligns across 7 bases. Sequencing was carried out using peripheral blood. CDR3 sequence: CSASLTGSLNEQFF. The CDR3 nucleotides read TGCAGTGCTAGTTTGACAGGGTCTCTCAACGAGCAGTTCTTC.